The clone carrying this T cell receptor beta chain has only a few counts. V lost 8 bases to trimming and J lost 2 bases; unmatched junction nucleotides: 9. CDR1 and CDR2 from the germline V gene are ENHRY and SYGVKD. CDR3 length: 14 residues. TCRdb reprocessed the RT-PCR reads via MiXCR and lists one record per CDR3 protein. The table records 150,000 to 200,000 distinct CDR3 sequences, roughly 24% of them present only once. These data are taken from a study of patients and donors after allogeneic stem cell transplantation. The chain links TRBV10-3 to TRBJ2-7; 7 bases match TRBD1. Source material: blood, either unsorted or a sorted T cell fraction (not recorded which). The receptor was isolated from a human donor who was either an allogeneic HSCT recipient or a stem cell or donor lymphocyte infusion donor (not recorded which). It is not recorded whose cells these are; they may come from a transplant donor. In nucleotides, the CDR3 is TGTGCCATCGGAATCCTAGGGACAGCCTACGAGCAGTACTTC. This translates into CAIGILGTAYEQYF.